Presented here are 26 T cell receptor beta chains from one specimen sequenced in a study of spatial heterogeneity in lung cancer. TCRdb re-called the 5' RACE reads with MiXCR, one entry per CDR3 protein. The data show about 9,200 distinct CDR3 sequences, about 8.3% seen once. Time point defined: sample taken at primary tumor resection. Whole RNA came from tumor, nontumor lung or frozen PBMC and was sequenced without being sorted. The material sequenced was PBMCs, taken at surgery. Source of these receptors: a female donor with early-stage non-small cell lung cancer.

This clonotype was seen ten or more times. V and J are TRBV7-9 and TRBJ2-7; D may correspond to TRBD1 or TRBD2 (5 bases each). The CDR3 extends over 14 amino acids. CDR1 is SEHNR, CDR2 FQNEAQ, per germline (reference sequence). V gave up 5 bases and J gave up 1 base, with 12 bases separating them. The DNA for the CDR3 is TGTGCCAGCAGCCCTCGGGACGGATCCTACGAGCAGTACTTC. It specifies CASSPRDGSYEQYF.

This clonotype is termed medium-sized. The chain combines TRBV4-2 with TRBJ2-1, with 11 nucleotides matching TRBD2. The CDR3 spans 15 residues. V gave up 4 bases and J gave up 6 bases; unmatched junction bases: 5. Germline loops: CDR1 LGHNA, CDR2 YNFKEQ. CDR3 region: CASSPLAGGTNEQFF. CDR3 nucleotides: TGTGCCAGCAGCCCCCTAGCGGGGGGCACCAATGAGCAGTTCTTC.

At least ten counts were recorded for this clonotype. The chain is built from TRBV20-1 and TRBJ2-2; D remains ambiguous. The CDR3 sequence is 14 residues long. Germline V gene sequence: CDR1 DFQATT, CDR2 SNEGSKA (reference sequence). V was trimmed by 0 bases and J by 8 bases, leaving 13 bases between them. As DNA, the CDR3 is TGCAGTGCTAGAGATCTACGGCAGCCAGGGGAGCTGTTTTTT. Its protein product is CSARDLRQPGELFF.

This clonotype has a count of ten or more. V and J are TRBV11-2 and TRBJ2-7; TRBD2 is a possible D gene (6 bases). The CDR3 runs to 13 residues. The germline V and J ends were trimmed by 0 bases and 5 bases, with 8 bases remaining between them. From germline, CDR1 is SGHAT and CDR2 FQNNGV. The CDR3 sequence is CASSLDAGHEQYF. Here the CDR3 DNA reads TGTGCCAGCAGCTTAGACGCGGGGCACGAGCAGTACTTC.

This clonotype was detected many times. The chain couples TRBV19 to TRBJ2-7; D remains ambiguous. With 3 bases removed from V and 0 bases from J, the gap between germline ends came to 9 bases. The CDR3 is made up of 14 amino acids. Per the germline V gene, CDR1 is LNHDA and CDR2 is SQIVND (reference sequence). The CDR3, as DNA: TGTGCCAGTAGTATTCAGATATCCTCCTACGAGCAGTACTTC. Residues: CASSIQISSYEQYF.

The CDR3 DNA follows: TGCGCCAGCAGCTTGGAGTTGGCGGGAGTCTACGAGCAGTACTTC. Protein sequence: CASSLELAGVYEQYF. V and J are TRBV5-1 and TRBJ2-7, with 7 bases matching TRBD2. The V segment lost 0 bases and the J segment 3 bases; nucleotides outside the gene matches: 6. In germline, CDR1 is SGHRS, CDR2 YFSETQ. The CDR3 has 15 residues.

The chain links TRBV11-2 to TRBJ2-1; 9 bases are a match to TRBD2. The CDR3 totals 15 residues. The germline V gene has CDR1 SGHAT and CDR2 FQNNGV. V trimming: 4 bases; J trimming: 5 bases; junction bases outside the gene matches: 6. In nucleotides, the CDR3 is TGTGCCAGCAGCTCCCGTAGCGGGAGTGACAATGAGCAGTTCTTC. It codes for CASSSRSGSDNEQFF.

The V call is TRBV5-1, the J call TRBJ2-2, with D maybe TRBD2 (6 bases). With 0 bases removed from V and 6 bases from J, the gap between germline ends came to 9 bases. Looked up from germline, CDR1 is SGHRS and CDR2 is YFSETQ. This CDR3 is built from 14 residues. The CDR3 loop reads CASSLEGTAGELFF. CDR3 DNA sequence: TGCGCCAGCAGCTTGGAGGGGACTGCCGGGGAGCTGTTTTTT.

The chain has TRBV29-1 and TRBJ2-1; 10 positions match TRBD2. With V trimmed by 3 bases and J by 4 bases, 3 bases remained unmatched. The CDR3 is 14 residues long. The germline gives CDR1 SQVTM, CDR2 ANQGSEA. CDR3 bases: TGCAGCGTTGATGGGACTAGCGAGTACAATGAGCAGTTCTTC. It specifies CSVDGTSEYNEQFF.

The rearrangement joins TRBV10-3 to TRBJ2-2; the D gene could be TRBD1 or TRBD2 (5 bases each). Germline CDR1 is ENHRY and CDR2 is SYGVKD. V lost 7 bases to trimming and J lost 1 base, with 16 bases between them. This CDR3 has 16 amino acids. CDR3 coding DNA: TGTGCCATCACCCGAGGGATGGGGGTGAACACCGGGGAGCTGTTTTTT. Protein sequence: CAITRGMGVNTGELFF.

The chain joins TRBV29-1 to TRBJ1-5; D uncertain. The germline V and J ends were trimmed by 7 bases and 3 bases, with 10 bases remaining between them. Per the germline V gene, CDR1 is SQVTM and CDR2 is ANQGSEA. CDR3 size: 12 residues. CDR3 amino acids: CSAADPNQPQHF. The CDR3, as DNA: TGCAGCGCCGCAGACCCCAATCAGCCCCAGCATTTT.

This clonotype was found many times. CDR3 coding DNA: TGCGCCAGCAGCCCCACCGGGACAGTAGATGAGCAGTACTTC. Translated: CASSPTGTVDEQYF. This chain links TRBV5-1 with TRBJ2-7; 7 bases line up with TRBD1. Trimming at V came to 4 bases and at J to 7 bases, leaving 11 bases not matched to a gene. The CDR3 is 14 amino acids. Per germline, CDR1 SGHRS and CDR2 YFSETQ. The complete variable domain, with remaining parts taken from reference TRBV5-1 and TRBJ2-7, reads KAGVTQTPRYLIKTRGQQVTLSCSPISGHRSVSWYQQTPGQGLQFLFEYFSETQRNKGNFPGRFSGRQFSNSRSEMNVSTLELGDSALYLCASSPTGTVDEQYFGPGTRLTVT.

The chain carries TRBV6-1 and TRBJ1-5, with D perhaps TRBD1 (5 bases). Trimming shortened V by 7 bases and J by 5 bases, and 12 bases separated the two germline ends. The CDR3 loop spans 13 amino acids. Germline lookup yields CDR1 MNHNS and CDR2 SASEGT. The CDR3: CASNDRSDQPQHF. DNA for the CDR3: TGTGCCAGCAACGACAGAAGCGATCAGCCCCAGCATTTT.

The table lists this clonotype with many counts. The V call is TRBV28, the J call TRBJ1-5; D possibly corresponds to TRBD1 (6 bases). The CDR3 has 15 amino acids. With 10 bases removed from V and 0 bases from J, the gap between germline ends came to 16 bases. Looked up from germline, CDR1 is MDHEN and CDR2 is SYDVKM. Here the CDR3 reads CAILQGGDSNQPQHF. The CDR3 bases are TGTGCCATTCTACAGGGCGGGGATAGCAATCAGCCCCAGCATTTT.

This clonotype was detected only a few times. Possible read error: a much larger clone is one base away. The J gene is TRBJ2-1, the V gene TRBV5-1; 8 bases map to TRBD2. The germline gives CDR1 SGHRS, CDR2 YFSETQ. There are 18 residues in the CDR3. J lost 0 bases, V lost 3 bases, and 11 bases had no gene match. For the CDR3, the DNA is TGCGCCAGCAGCTCGGATCACCGCGGGAGGAGCTCCTACAATGAGCAGTTCTTC. It translates to CASSSDHRGRSSYNEQFF.

This clonotype was observed a handful of times. The chain couples TRBV20-1 to TRBJ1-1; no reliable D call. The CDR3 loop spans 13 amino acids. Trimming left V 6 bases short and J 5 bases short, with 16 bases between. Per germline, CDR1 DFQATT and CDR2 SNEGSKA (reference sequence). The CDR3: CSAPNPGQTEAFF. In DNA form, the CDR3 reads TGCAGTGCGCCGAATCCGGGCCAAACTGAAGCTTTCTTT.

Comments on this clonotype: A much larger clone sits a single nucleotide away, making a read error possible. The CDR3 coding sequence is TGCAGCGTTGACATTCCGGATCAGCCCCAGCATTTT. Amino acids: CSVDIPDQPQHF. The chain is built from TRBV29-1 and TRBJ1-5; D is ambiguous. Germline values: CDR1 SQVTM, CDR2 ANQGSEA. This CDR3 spans 12 amino acids. V shed 3 bases and J shed 5 bases, with 8 bases lying between them.

This clonotype was observed at least ten times. The chain carries TRBV7-9 and TRBJ2-2; no reliable D call. CDR1 and CDR2 from the germline V gene are SEHNR and FQNEAQ (reference sequence). The CDR3 contains 13 residues. Trimming took off 1 base at V and 1 base at J, with 1 base between the two ends. As DNA, the CDR3 is TGTGCCAGCAGCTTAGGGAACACCGGGGAGCTGTTTTTT. Its translation: CASSLGNTGELFF.

To note about this clonotype: This may arise from a read error, as a much more abundant clone is one base away. This sequence joins TRBV12-3 or TRBV12-4 and TRBJ2-3, with D perhaps matching TRBD2 (5 bases). The length of the CDR3 is 17 residues. Trimming pared 3 bases from V and 4 bases from J, leaving 20 bases between. In nucleotides, the CDR3 is TGTGCCAGCAGTTTTTCCATCACAACTAGTATCTCAGATACGCAGTATTTT. The encoded protein is CASSFSITTSISDTQYF.

Judged by abundance, this clonotype is medium-sized. The rearrangement links TRBV10-1 to TRBJ2-5, with D possibly matching TRBD2 (6 bases). The CDR3 is 14 residues long. Trimming shortened V by 2 bases and J by 3 bases, and 10 bases separated the two germline ends. Germline V gives CDR1 WNHNN, CDR2 SYGVQD (reference sequence). The CDR3 here is CASSESRGKETQYF. The CDR3, as DNA: TGCGCCAGCAGTGAGAGTCGGGGGAAAGAGACCCAGTACTTC.

This clonotype was counted at least ten times. The chain combines TRBV29-1 with TRBJ2-1; TRBD1 aligns across 9 bases. The V and J ends lost 4 bases and 8 bases, in that order; junction bases with no gene match: 3. The CDR3 sequence is 12 residues long. Germline CDR1 is SQVTM and CDR2 is ANQGSEA. CDR3 protein: CSVGTGDDEQFF. The CDR3 nucleotides read TGCAGCGTTGGGACAGGGGACGATGAGCAGTTCTTC.

This clonotype is medium-sized (0.01 to 0.1%). The CDR3 bases are TGCAGCGCCACTAGCGGGAGGGAGCTGTTTTTT. It yields the protein CSATSGRELFF. The chain couples TRBV29-1 to TRBJ2-2, with TRBD2 matching over 10 bases. Trimming at V came to 7 bases and at J to 9 bases, leaving 2 bases not matched to a gene. The CDR3 has 11 amino acids. CDR1 is SQVTM and CDR2 is ANQGSEA in the germline V gene.

Only a few counts were recorded for this clonotype. J is TRBJ2-5 and V is TRBV7-9; D ambiguous. This CDR3 is 14 amino acids long. V dropped 0 bases and J dropped 1 base, with 6 bases sitting between them. Germline values: CDR1 SEHNR, CDR2 FQNEAQ (reference sequence). The CDR3 bases are TGTGCCAGCAGCTTAGCGACTGCCCAAGAGACCCAGTACTTC. It specifies CASSLATAQETQYF.

This clonotype is medium-sized within its sample. The rearrangement uses TRBV2 and TRBJ2-7; no clear D. The CDR3 runs to 14 residues. V was trimmed by 1 base and J by 0 bases, leaving 7 bases between them. In germline, CDR1 is SNHLY, CDR2 FYNNEI. CDR3 in DNA: TGTGCCAGCAGTGAAGGTGGCACCTCCTACGAGCAGTACTTC. Its protein product is CASSEGGTSYEQYF. The whole variable domain, filled in from reference TRBV2 and TRBJ2-7, reads EPEVTQTPSHQVTQMGQEVILRCVPISNHLYFYWYRQILGQKVEFLVSFYNNEISEKSEIFDDQFSVERPDGSNFTLKIRSTKLEDSAMYFCASSEGGTSYEQYFGPGTRLTVT.

This clonotype was seen repeatedly, ten times or more. The chain carries TRBV24-1 and TRBJ2-2; TRBD2 agrees at 7 bases. Losses at the gene ends were 0 bases for V and 0 bases for J; bases not matched to a gene: 0. CDR1 and CDR2 from the germline V gene are KGHDR and SFDVKD. This CDR3 has 16 amino acids. CDR3 protein: CATSDLRGANTGELFF. CDR3 DNA: TGTGCCACCAGTGATTTGCGGGGGGCGAACACCGGGGAGCTGTTTTTT.

Ten or more counts support this clonotype. The chain couples TRBV20-1 to TRBJ2-3; 10 positions match TRBD2. Germline V gives CDR1 DFQATT, CDR2 SNEGSKA (reference sequence). The CDR3 extends over 15 amino acids. The V gene end was trimmed by 1 base and the J gene end by 1 base; junction bases not matched to a gene: 2. Here the CDR3 reads CSARASGSGTDTQYF. The CDR3 region has the DNA TGCAGTGCTAGAGCTAGCGGGAGTGGCACAGATACGCAGTATTTT.